This TCR beta chain derives from a study of T cell responses to AZD1222 COVID-19 vaccine. On this clone: The antigen remains undetermined.

Study-wide points: Targeting of unmutated variant regions was reportedly seen in nearly half of spike-specific TCRs. Donors skewed white British and female; clonal diversity was possibly underestimated. Two AZD1222 doses significantly raised spike-specific TCR breadth and depth over controls. The repertoires were collected only after the peak T cell response.

The CDR3 runs 13 residues. V was trimmed by 0 bases and J by 5 bases, leaving 7 bases between them. In germline, CDR1 is LGHNA, CDR2 YNFKEQ. Generated by immunoSEQ multiplex PCR, the TCRdb table keeps only in-frame clones and is missing some. In the table there are some 150,000 clones, 90% to 95% of which are singletons. The sample consisted of peripheral blood, taken on day 0 of AZD1222 vaccination. This chain uses TRBV4-2 with TRBJ1-1; D not resolved. This TCR came from an adult in good health. In DNA form, the CDR3 reads TGTGCCAGCAGCCAAGACTACGGGACTGAAGCTTTCTTT. Its translation is CASSQDYGTEAFF.